This record looks at one TCR beta chain sequence and its context. This entry comes from a study of blood T cell repertoires in COVID-19. Some clones are missing from TCRdb's copy, which holds only in-frame ones; the method was immunoSEQ multiplex PCR. The data contain roughly 500,000 clones, about nine tenths of them singletons. CDR1 and CDR2 (germline): MNHEY, SMNVEV (reference sequence). Trimming left V 3 bases short and J 0 bases short, with 6 bases between. The CDR3 has 13 residues. Recovery among Cohort 3 donors was established by two negative PCRs, clearance, or symptom resolution. Sequenced material: PBMCs or T cells enriched from blood (not recorded which). This receptor was taken from a woman aged 55-69 years who had recovered from COVID-19. This rearrangement joins TRBV27 to TRBJ2-7; no clear D. DNA of the CDR3: TGTGCCAGCAGTTTCACGAGCTCCTACGAGCAGTACTTC. The encoded protein is CASSFTSSYEQYF.